This T cell receptor beta chain was recovered during a study of breast tumors, draining lymph nodes, adjacent tissues. A single record per CDR3 protein comes from TCRdb applying MiXCR to the multiplex PCR reads. The repertoire holds 200,000 to 300,000 distinct CDR3 sequences, with around 30% as singletons. The V gene's germline CDR1 is SGDLS and CDR2 YYNGEE. The CDR3 has 15 residues. The lymph nodes were axillary draining lymph nodes from breast cancer patients. A note on this clonotype: This could be a read error, since a much larger clone is one nucleotide away.

The sequence was collected from a female donor with breast cancer. Some clones in this sample may be carry-over from other donors' samples. The chain joins TRBV9 to TRBJ2-7; TRBD1 might be the D (5 bases). What was sequenced was axillary lymph node tissue. The CDR3 nucleotides are TGTGCCGGCAGCGTATCGGCAGGGTCCAACTACGAGCAGTACTTC. Translating gives CAGSVSAGSNYEQYF.